This is a list of T cell receptor beta chains from one sample in a study of T cells in Graves' hyperthyroidism and ophthalmopathy. TCRdb re-analysed the multiplex PCR reads in MiXCR, keeping a single row per CDR3 protein. The sample consists of over 300,000 distinct CDR3 sequences, more than 11% of them appearing once. The material sequenced was blood. These TCRs come from a woman aged 55-70 years with Graves' hyperthyroidism. Both conserved end residues are part of each CDR3. The order of the fields is V gene, J gene, clone size, D gene, CDR3 protein, CDR3 DNA. A D gene is named only where the DNA matches it firmly. Clone sizes are given selectively: once, few, many, or a class where the clone is expanded.

>TRBV9|TRBJ1-6|few|NA
CASSVSPGNNSPLHF
TGTGCCAGCAGCGTATCGCCAGGCAATAATTCACCCCTCCACTTT
>TRBV20-1|TRBJ2-3|many|NA
CSARVIRGDTQYF
TGCAGTGCTAGAGTAATTCGAGGAGATACGCAGTATTTT
>TRBV15|TRBJ2-1|NA|TRBD2
CATSRDKGAAGGNNEQFF
TGTGCCACCAGCAGAGATAAGGGGGCGGCGGGGGGGAACAATGAGCAGTTCTTC
>TRBV20-1|TRBJ2-7|many|TRBD1
CSATGTGLYEQYF
TGCAGTGCTACCGGGACAGGGCTCTACGAGCAGTACTTC
>TRBV6-1|TRBJ2-3|few|NA
CASSDSADTQYF
TGTGCCAGCAGTGACTCGGCAGATACGCAGTATTTT
>TRBV6-1|TRBJ2-3|NA|TRBD2
CASQPAGVPDTQYF
TGTGCCAGCCAGCCAGCGGGAGTTCCAGATACGCAGTATTTT
>TRBV2|TRBJ2-5|many|NA
CASSGSGETQYF
TGTGCCAGCAGTGGTAGCGGAGAGACCCAGTACTTC
>TRBV6-1|TRBJ2-5|many|NA
CASSVAEPLETQYF
TGTGCCAGCAGTGTAGCGGAGCCCCTAGAGACCCAGTACTTC
>TRBV7-9|TRBJ2-3|many|NA
CASTLDVTDTQYF
TGTGCCAGCACCCTGGACGTTACAGATACGCAGTATTTT
>TRBV9|TRBJ1-1|few|NA
CASSVGTVNTEAFF
TGTGCCAGCAGCGTCGGGACGGTGAACACTGAAGCTTTCTTT
>TRBV7-6|TRBJ2-1|many|NA
CASSALTGNNEQFF
TGTGCCAGCAGCGCACTAACGGGGAACAATGAGCAGTTCTTC
>TRBV11-2|TRBJ2-1|many|NA
CASSFFRVDRLPEQFF
TGTGCCAGCAGCTTTTTTCGGGTCGATCGTCTACCAGAGCAGTTCTTC
>TRBV10-3|TRBJ2-1|many|TRBD1
CAIIRDSQYNEQFF
TGTGCCATCATCCGGGACAGCCAATACAATGAGCAGTTCTTC
>TRBV7-8|TRBJ2-7|once|NA
CASSPRQVVLKTYEQYF
TGTGCCAGCAGCCCCCGACAGGTGGTCTTGAAAACCTACGAGCAGTACTTC
>TRBV25-1|TRBJ2-7|NA|TRBD2
CASSESLAGVDEQYF
TGTGCCAGCAGTGAATCGCTAGCGGGAGTCGATGAGCAGTACTTC
>TRBV28|TRBJ1-5|few|NA
CASSLGGGATVQPQHF
TGTGCCAGCAGTTTGGGGGGGGGGGCAACTGTTCAGCCCCAGCATTTT
>TRBV12-3/TRBV12-4|TRBJ2-5|few|TRBD1
CASSTPGTGYQETQYF
TGTGCCAGCAGTACCCCCGGGACAGGCTACCAAGAGACCCAGTACTTC
>TRBV6-1|TRBJ1-3|many|NA
CASSKQGYPGNTIYF
TGTGCCAGCAGCAAACAGGGATATCCTGGAAACACCATATATTTT
>TRBV11-2|TRBJ1-3|many|NA
CASSLGWGESSGNTIYF
TGTGCCAGCAGCTTAGGATGGGGGGAGAGCTCTGGAAACACCATATATTTT
>TRBV3-1|TRBJ1-4|many|TRBD1
CASSQDAQGAGKLFF
TGTGCCAGCAGCCAAGATGCCCAGGGGGCAGGAAAACTGTTTTTT
>TRBV28|TRBJ1-5|many|TRBD1
CASSIGQGVNQPQHF
TGTGCCAGCAGTATAGGACAGGGCGTAAATCAGCCCCAGCATTTT
>TRBV4-2|TRBJ2-1|few|NA
CASSQDLPLAYTSYRYNEQFF
TGTGCCAGCAGCCAAGATCTCCCCCTAGCGTACACCTCCTACCGCTACAATGAGCAGTTCTTC
>TRBV7-3|TRBJ2-7|many|TRBD2
CASKWKVAGDYEQYF
TGTGCCAGCAAATGGAAGGTAGCGGGAGACTACGAGCAGTACTTC
>TRBV10-2|TRBJ2-5|many|TRBD2
CASSEGLAGVETQYF
TGCGCCAGCAGTGAAGGACTAGCGGGAGTAGAGACCCAGTACTTC
>TRBV3-1|TRBJ2-5|NA|NA
CASSQNPELLGETQYF
TGTGCCAGCAGCCAAAATCCGGAACTTTTGGGAGAGACCCAGTACTTC
>TRBV20-1|TRBJ2-1|NA|TRBD2
CSARDPRTRSYNEQFF
TGCAGTGCTAGAGATCCAAGGACTAGATCCTACAATGAGCAGTTCTTC
>TRBV5-1|TRBJ2-5|few|NA
CASSLLGGATQYF
TGCGCCAGCAGCTTGCTGGGGGGAGCGACCCAGTACTTC
>TRBV20-1|TRBJ2-3|many|NA
CSARVPTDTQYF
TGCAGTGCTAGGGTCCCCACAGATACGCAGTATTTT